This T cell receptor beta chain is drawn from a study of identifying expanded T cells in peripheral blood. Overall study results and limits: Two-week clone count variance significantly increased as total template count grew. Over about two and four weeks, about 15 and 19 clones changed, versus approximately 1.1 between replicates.

Libraries were prepared by immunoSEQ multiplex PCR; TCRdb keeps only in-frame clonotypes and omits some of them. The repertoire includes some 90,000 clones, around 88% of them detected once, and 5.6% sits in the top ten. With regard to this clone: The target antigen is unknown.

Germline CDR1 is SGHRS and CDR2 is YFSETQ. Trimming left V 3 bases short and J 2 bases short, with 18 bases between. The CDR3 contains 16 residues. Collection occurred without any documented infections or immune events in donors. This TCR came from a person aged 18-69 years in good health. What was sequenced was blood. V gene TRBV5-1 combines with J gene TRBJ2-7; TRBD1 might be the D (6 bases). This CDR3 is CASSSGTFVGTYEQYF. The CDR3 DNA is TGCGCCAGCAGCTCCGGGACATTTGTAGGAACCTACGAGCAGTACTTC.